This T cell receptor (beta chain) was observed in a study of spatial heterogeneity in lung cancer. Looking at the study overall: Detected beta-chain sequences consistently exceeded alpha-chain sequences.

This clonotype was observed a few times. Little can be read into the size of this beta chain, an off-target read in a library designed for alpha chains. TCRdb independently ran MiXCR on the 5' RACE reads; one entry per CDR3 protein. The sample contains about 1,000 distinct CDR3 sequences, about 46% of which appear only once. The sample's time point: sample taken at primary tumor resection. Tumor, nontumor lung or frozen PBMC supplied whole RNA that was sequenced unsorted. The cohort: over 70 early-stage, untreated non-small cell lung cancer patients. V shed 3 bases and J 4 bases; nucleotides not matched to a gene: 9. The CDR3 spans 16 residues. Germline-derived CDR1 and CDR2 are KGHSH and LQKENI.

Sequences were derived from PBMCs, sampled at surgery. The rearrangement uses TRBV18 and TRBJ2-7, with 10 positions matching TRBD2. The sequence was collected from a male donor with early-stage non-small cell lung cancer. The CDR3 coding sequence is TGTGCCAGCTCACCTTCTAGCGGGGGCCAAGGATACGAGCAGTACTTC. It codes for CASSPSSGGQGYEQYF.